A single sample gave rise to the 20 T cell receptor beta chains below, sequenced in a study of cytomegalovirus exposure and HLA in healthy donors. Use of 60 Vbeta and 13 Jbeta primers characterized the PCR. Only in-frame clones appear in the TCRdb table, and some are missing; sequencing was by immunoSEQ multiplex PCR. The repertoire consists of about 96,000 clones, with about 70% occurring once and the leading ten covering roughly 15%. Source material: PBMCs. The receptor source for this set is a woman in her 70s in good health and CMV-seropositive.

The DNA of the CDR3 is TGCGCCAGCAGCCAGGGGGCAGGGTGGGCCGAGCAGTACTTC. Protein: CASSQGAGWAEQYF. The chain combines TRBV4-3 with TRBJ2-7; D might be TRBD1 (6 bases). Trimming took off 3 bases at V and 6 bases at J, with 15 bases between the two ends. This CDR3 is built from 14 residues. Germline V gene sequence: CDR1 LGHNA, CDR2 YSLEER.

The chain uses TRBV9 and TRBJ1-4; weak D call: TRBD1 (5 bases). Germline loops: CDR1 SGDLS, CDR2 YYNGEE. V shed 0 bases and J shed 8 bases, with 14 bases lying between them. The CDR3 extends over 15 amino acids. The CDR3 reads CASSVGSGLAEKLFF. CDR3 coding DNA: TGTGCCAGCAGCGTAGGTTCAGGGTTGGCCGAAAAACTGTTTTTT.

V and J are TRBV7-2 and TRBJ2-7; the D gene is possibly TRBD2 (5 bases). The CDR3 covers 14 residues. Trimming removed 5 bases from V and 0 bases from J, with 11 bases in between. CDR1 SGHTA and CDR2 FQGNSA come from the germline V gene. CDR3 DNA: TGTGCCAGCAGCACGGAGGCCCTCTCCTACGAGCAGTACTTC. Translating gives CASSTEALSYEQYF.

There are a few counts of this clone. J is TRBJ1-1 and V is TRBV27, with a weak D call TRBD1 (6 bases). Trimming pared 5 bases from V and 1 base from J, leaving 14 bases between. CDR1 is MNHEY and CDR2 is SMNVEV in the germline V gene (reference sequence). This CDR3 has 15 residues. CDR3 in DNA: TGTGCCAGCAGTACCAGACAGGTAACGAACACTGAAGCTTTCTTT. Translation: CASSTRQVTNTEAFF.

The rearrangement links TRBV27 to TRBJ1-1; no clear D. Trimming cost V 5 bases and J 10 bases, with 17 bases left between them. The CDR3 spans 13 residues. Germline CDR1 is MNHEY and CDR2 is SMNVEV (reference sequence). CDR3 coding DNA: TGTGCCAGCAGTCTATACCCCCTCGAGGGAGCTTTCTTT. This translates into CASSLYPLEGAFF.

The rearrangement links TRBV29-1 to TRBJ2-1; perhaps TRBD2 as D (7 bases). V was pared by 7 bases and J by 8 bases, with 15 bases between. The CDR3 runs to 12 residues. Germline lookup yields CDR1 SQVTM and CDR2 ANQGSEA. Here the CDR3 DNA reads TGCAGCGCGCCGTGGGGGGGGCATGAGCAGTTCTTC. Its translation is CSAPWGGHEQFF.

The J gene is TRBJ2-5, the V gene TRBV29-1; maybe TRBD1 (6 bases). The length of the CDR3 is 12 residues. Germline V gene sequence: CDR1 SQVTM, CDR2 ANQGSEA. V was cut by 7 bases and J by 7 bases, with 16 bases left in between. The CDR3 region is CSAEGVSGTQYF. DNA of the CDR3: TGCAGCGCCGAGGGGGTATCGGGGACCCAGTACTTC.

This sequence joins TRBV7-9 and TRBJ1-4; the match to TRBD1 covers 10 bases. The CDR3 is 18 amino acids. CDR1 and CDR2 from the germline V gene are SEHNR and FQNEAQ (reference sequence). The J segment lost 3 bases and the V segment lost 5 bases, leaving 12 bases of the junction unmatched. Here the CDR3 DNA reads TGTGCCAGCAGCCCGCGAGACAGGGGGCGGACTTCTAATGAAAAACTGTTTTTT. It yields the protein CASSPRDRGRTSNEKLFF.

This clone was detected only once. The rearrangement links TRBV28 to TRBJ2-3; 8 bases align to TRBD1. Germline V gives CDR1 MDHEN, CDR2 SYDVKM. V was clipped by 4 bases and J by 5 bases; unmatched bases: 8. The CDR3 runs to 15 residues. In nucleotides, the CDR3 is TGTGCCAGCAGTTCGAGGACAGGGTATGGAGATACGCAGTATTTT. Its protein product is CASSSRTGYGDTQYF.

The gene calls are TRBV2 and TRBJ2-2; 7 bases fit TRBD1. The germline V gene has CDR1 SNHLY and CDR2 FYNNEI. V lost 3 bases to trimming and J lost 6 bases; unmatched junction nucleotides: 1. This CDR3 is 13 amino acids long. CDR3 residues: CASSDDRAGELFF. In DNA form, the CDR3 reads TGTGCCAGCAGTGACGACAGGGCCGGGGAGCTGTTTTTT. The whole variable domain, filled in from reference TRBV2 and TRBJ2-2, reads EPEVTQTPSHQVTQMGQEVILRCVPISNHLYFYWYRQILGQKVEFLVSFYNNEISEKSEIFDDQFSVERPDGSNFTLKIRSTKLEDSAMYFCASSDDRAGELFFGEGSRLTVL.

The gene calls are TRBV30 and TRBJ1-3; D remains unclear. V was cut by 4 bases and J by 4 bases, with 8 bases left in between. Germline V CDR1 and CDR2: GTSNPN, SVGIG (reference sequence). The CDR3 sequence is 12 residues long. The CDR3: CAWKKAGNTIYF. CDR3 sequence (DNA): TGTGCCTGGAAGAAAGCCGGAAACACCATATATTTT.

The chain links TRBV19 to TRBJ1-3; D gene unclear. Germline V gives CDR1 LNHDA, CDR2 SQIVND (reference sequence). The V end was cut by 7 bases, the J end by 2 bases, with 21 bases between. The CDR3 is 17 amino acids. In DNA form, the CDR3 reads TGTGCCAGTATATGGTCTGGAGGCCGACACACTGGAAACACCATATATTTT. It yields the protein CASIWSGGRHTGNTIYF.

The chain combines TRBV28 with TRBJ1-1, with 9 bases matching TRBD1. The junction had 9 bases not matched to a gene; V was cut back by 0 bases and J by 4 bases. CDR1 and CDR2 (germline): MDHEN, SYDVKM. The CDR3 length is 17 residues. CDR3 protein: CASSLWGAGTGSTEAFF. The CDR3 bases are TGTGCCAGCAGTTTATGGGGCGCGGGGACAGGGTCCACTGAAGCTTTCTTT.

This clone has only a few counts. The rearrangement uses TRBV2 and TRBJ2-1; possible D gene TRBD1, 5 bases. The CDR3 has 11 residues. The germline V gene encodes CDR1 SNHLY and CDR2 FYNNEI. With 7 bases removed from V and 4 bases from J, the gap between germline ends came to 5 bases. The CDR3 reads CASNRYNEQFF. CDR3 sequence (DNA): TGTGCCAGCAACAGGTACAATGAGCAGTTCTTC.

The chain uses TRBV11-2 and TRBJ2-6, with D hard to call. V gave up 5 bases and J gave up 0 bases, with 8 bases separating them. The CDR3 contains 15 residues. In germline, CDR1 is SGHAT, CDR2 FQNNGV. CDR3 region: CASSKSYSGANVLTF. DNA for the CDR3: TGTGCCAGCAGCAAGAGTTACTCTGGGGCCAACGTCCTGACTTTC.

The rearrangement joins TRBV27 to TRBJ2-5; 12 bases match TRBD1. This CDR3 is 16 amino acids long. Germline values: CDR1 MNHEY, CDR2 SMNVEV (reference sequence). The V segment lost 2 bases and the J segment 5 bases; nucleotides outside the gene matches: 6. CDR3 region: CASSLRDRGPRETQYF. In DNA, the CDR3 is TGTGCCAGCAGTTTAAGGGACAGGGGGCCCCGGGAGACCCAGTACTTC.

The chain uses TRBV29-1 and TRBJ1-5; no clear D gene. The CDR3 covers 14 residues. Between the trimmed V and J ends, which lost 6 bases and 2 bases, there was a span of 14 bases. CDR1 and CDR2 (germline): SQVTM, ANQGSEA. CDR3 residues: CSVSAEAGNQPQHF. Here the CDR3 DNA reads TGCAGCGTCAGCGCCGAGGCCGGCAATCAGCCCCAGCATTTT.

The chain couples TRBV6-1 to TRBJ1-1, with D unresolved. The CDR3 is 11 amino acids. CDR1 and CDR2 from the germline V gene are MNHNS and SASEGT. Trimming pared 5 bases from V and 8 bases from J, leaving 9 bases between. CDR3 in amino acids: CASSNSGEAFF. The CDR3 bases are TGTGCCAGCAGTAACTCCGGGGAAGCTTTCTTT.

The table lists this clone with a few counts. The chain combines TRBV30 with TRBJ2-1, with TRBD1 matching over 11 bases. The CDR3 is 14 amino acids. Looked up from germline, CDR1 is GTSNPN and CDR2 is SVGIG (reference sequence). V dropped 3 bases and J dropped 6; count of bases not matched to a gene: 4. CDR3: CAWSTGQGGNEQFF. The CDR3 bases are TGTGCCTGGAGCACGGGACAGGGGGGCAATGAGCAGTTCTTC.

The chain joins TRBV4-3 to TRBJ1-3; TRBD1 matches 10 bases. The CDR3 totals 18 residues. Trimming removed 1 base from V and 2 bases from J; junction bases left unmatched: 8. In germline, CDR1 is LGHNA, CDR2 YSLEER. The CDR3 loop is CASSQVLAGTGAGNTIYF. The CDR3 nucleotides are TGCGCCAGCAGCCAAGTTCTAGCCGGGACAGGGGCTGGAAACACCATATATTTT.